This entry lists 14 T cell receptor beta chains sequenced from one sample in a study of siplizumab effects on memory and regulatory T cells. Measured with immunoSEQ multiplex PCR; TCRdb has only the in-frame clones, and not every one. Of about 66,000 clones in the sample, roughly 97% were seen once. Sample: naive CD8+ T cells sorted from blood. The receptors were gathered from a human donor in good health.

The chain combines TRBV7-9 with TRBJ1-1, with D possibly matching TRBD1 (5 bases). Germline values: CDR1 SEHNR, CDR2 FQNEAQ (reference sequence). Trimming shortened V by 5 bases and J by 1 base, and 11 bases separated the two germline ends. This CDR3 has 14 residues. In nucleotides, the CDR3 is TGTGCCAGCAGCCAAGGGGTGGCGAACACTGAAGCTTTCTTT. This gives the protein CASSQGVANTEAFF.

This CDR3 is CASSTPPMTGNTIYF. The CDR3 region has the DNA TGTGCCAGTAGTACCCCGCCCATGACTGGAAACACCATATATTTT. V is TRBV19 and J is TRBJ1-3; D remains ambiguous. The CDR3 is 15 residues long. Germline V gives CDR1 LNHDA, CDR2 SQIVND (reference sequence). Deletions cut 4 bases from V and 2 bases from J, with 12 bases between. Variable domain in full (rest from reference TRBV19 and TRBJ1-3): DGGITQSPKYLFRKEGQNVTLSCEQNLNHDAMYWYRQDPGQGLRLIYYSQIVNDFQKGDIAEGYSVSREKKESFPLTVTSAQKNPTAFYLCASSTPPMTGNTIYFGEGSWLTVV.

This chain links TRBV6-6 with TRBJ1-2; TRBD1 might be the D (5 bases). From germline, CDR1 is MNHNY and CDR2 SVGAGI (reference sequence). The V end was cut by 2 bases, the J end by 0 bases, with 13 bases between. This CDR3 is built from 16 residues. The CDR3 DNA follows: TGTGCCAGCAGTTACACCCCGGGACCCTCTAACTATGGCTACACCTTC. It specifies CASSYTPGPSNYGYTF.

This chain uses TRBV28 with TRBJ1-1, with 7 bases aligning to TRBD1. The V gene end was trimmed by 5 bases and the J gene end by 7 bases; junction bases not matched to a gene: 13. CDR1 is MDHEN, CDR2 SYDVKM, per germline. The CDR3 is 15 residues long. CDR3 amino acids: CASSINQGDWGEAFF. In DNA form, the CDR3 reads TGTGCCAGCAGTATAAATCAGGGGGACTGGGGTGAAGCTTTCTTT.

This clone came up once. The CDR3 loop is CASSQSSGTGELFF. CDR3 nucleotide sequence: TGTGCCAGCAGCCAATCTAGCGGGACCGGGGAGCTGTTTTTT. The chain employs TRBV14 and TRBJ2-2; 8 bases line up with TRBD2. Germline CDR1 reads SGHDN; CDR2 reads FVKESK. The CDR3 length is 14 residues. V lost 2 bases to trimming and J lost 5 bases; unmatched junction nucleotides: 1.

The chain recombines TRBV6-1 with TRBJ2-3; unclear D gene. Germline lookup yields CDR1 MNHNS and CDR2 SASEGT. The CDR3 is 12 residues long. V lost 8 bases, J lost 5 bases, and 11 bases lay in between. As DNA, the CDR3 is TGTGCCAGCGCGGCAGGTCGAGATACGCAGTATTTT. Protein: CASAAGRDTQYF.

This chain joins TRBV5-4 and TRBJ2-3; TRBD1 aligns across 7 bases. Germline V lookup: CDR1 SGHNT, CDR2 YYREEE (reference sequence). J was trimmed by 4 bases and V by 2 bases; bases with no gene match: 1. CDR3 size: 13 residues. CDR3: CASSFGTADTQYF. The CDR3 DNA follows: TGTGCCAGCAGCTTTGGGACAGCAGATACGCAGTATTTT. The full variable domain, in which reference TRBV5-4 and TRBJ2-3 provide the parts outside the CDR3, is ETGVTQSPTHLIKTRGQQVTLRCSSQSGHNTVSWYQQALGQGPQFIFQYYREEENGRGNFPPRFSGLQFPNYSSELNVNALELDDSALYLCASSFGTADTQYFGPGTRLTVL.

This chain links TRBV19 with TRBJ2-7; possibly TRBD1 for D (6 bases). Trimming took 2 bases from V and 2 from J, leaving 19 bases between them. CDR1 LNHDA and CDR2 SQIVND come from the germline V gene (reference sequence). CDR3 size: 17 residues. CDR3 sequence reads: CASSITGRGQNPYEQYF. The CDR3 region has the DNA TGTGCCAGTAGTATAACCGGCCGCGGACAGAACCCCTACGAGCAGTACTTC.

The chain couples TRBV6-6 to TRBJ2-3, with TRBD1 matching over 8 bases. The junction had 2 bases not matched to a gene; V was cut back by 8 bases and J by 4 bases. From germline, CDR1 is MNHNY and CDR2 SVGAGI (reference sequence). The CDR3 spans 12 residues. This CDR3 is CASGQGSDTQYF. As DNA, the CDR3 is TGTGCCAGCGGACAGGGCTCAGATACGCAGTATTTT.

The CDR3 DNA follows: TGTGCCAGCAGCTTGGTTGGCGTGGGGGCTCAAGAGACCCAGTACTTC. It specifies CASSLVGVGAQETQYF. The rearrangement uses TRBV5-4 and TRBJ2-5, with D possibly being TRBD1 (6 bases). V was shortened by 0 bases and J by 2 bases, with 14 bases between the two germline ends. From germline, CDR1 is SGHNT and CDR2 YYREEE (reference sequence). This CDR3 contains 16 residues.

The chain recombines TRBV6-5 with TRBJ2-7, with D perhaps TRBD1 (5 bases). CDR3 length equals 13 residues. Germline CDR1 reads MNHEY; CDR2 reads SVGAGI. V was pared by 5 bases and J by 3 bases, with 11 bases between. The CDR3 DNA reads as TGTGCCAGCAGTCAGGGATTTGGCTACGAGCAGTACTTC. The encoded protein is CASSQGFGYEQYF.

The V gene is TRBV4-3, the J gene TRBJ1-5; possible D gene TRBD1, 6 bases. V shed 0 bases and J shed 3 bases, with 15 bases lying between them. CDR1 and CDR2 from the germline V gene are LGHNA and YSLEER. The CDR3 length is 17 residues. CDR3 amino acids: CASSQDNSQGFNQPQHF. Here the CDR3 DNA reads TGCGCCAGCAGCCAAGATAACTCCCAGGGGTTCAATCAGCCCCAGCATTTT.

This rearrangement joins TRBV2 to TRBJ1-1; TRBD1 agrees at 9 bases. This CDR3 is built from 13 residues. V lost 6 bases and J lost 8; bases outside the gene matches: 7. CDR1 is SNHLY, CDR2 FYNNEI, per germline. CDR3 in amino acids: CASSLDRGREAFF. The CDR3, as DNA: TGTGCCAGCAGCCTGGACAGGGGTCGCGAAGCTTTCTTT. Together with reference TRBV2 and TRBJ1-1, the CDR3 gives the full variable domain: EPEVTQTPSHQVTQMGQEVILRCVPISNHLYFYWYRQILGQKVEFLVSFYNNEISEKSEIFDDQFSVERPDGSNFTLKIRSTKLEDSAMYFCASSLDRGREAFFGQGTRLTVV.

The CDR3 DNA follows: TGTGCCAGCAGTGAGTCAGCTAGCGGGGGGGCAGAATACAATGAGCAGTTCTTC. This sequence encodes CASSESASGGAEYNEQFF. This chain joins TRBV2 and TRBJ2-1, with 12 bases that match TRBD2. The CDR3 totals 18 residues. Unmatched junction bases numbered 10, after V lost 3 bases and J lost 4 bases. The germline V gene encodes CDR1 SNHLY and CDR2 FYNNEI.